This T cell receptor (beta chain) was identified in a study of control samples from healthy donors and cancer patients. Sequencing used immunoSEQ multiplex PCR; TCRdb keeps in-frame clones, though not all of them. This table has 130,000 to 150,000 clones, more than 85% appearing once. The sequence was collected from a young man in good health. Sample: blood.

This CDR3 reads CASYPRGAHLSYTF. Written as DNA, the CDR3 is TGTGCCAGCTACCCTCGGGGGGCACATTTGAGCTACACCTTC. The chain couples TRBV6-5 to TRBJ1-2, with TRBD1 as a possible D gene (6 bases). Trimming left V 8 bases short and J 9 bases short, with 22 bases between. Germline CDR1 reads MNHEY; CDR2 reads SVGAGI. The CDR3 has 14 residues.